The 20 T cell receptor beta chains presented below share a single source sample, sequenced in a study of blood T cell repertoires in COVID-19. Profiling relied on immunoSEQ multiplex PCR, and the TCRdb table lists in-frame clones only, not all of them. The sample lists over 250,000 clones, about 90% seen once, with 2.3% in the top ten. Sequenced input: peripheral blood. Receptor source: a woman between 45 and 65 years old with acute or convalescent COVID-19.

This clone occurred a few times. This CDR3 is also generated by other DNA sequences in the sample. The chain's CDR3 is CASSLGGGEKTQYF. DNA for the CDR3: TGTGCCAGCAGCTTGGGTGGGGGGGAAAAGACCCAGTACTTC. The chain recombines TRBV5-4 with TRBJ2-5; TRBD2 matches at 7 bases. Germline CDR1 reads SGHNT; CDR2 reads YYREEE (reference sequence). This CDR3 is built from 14 residues. V was clipped by 0 bases and J by 6 bases; unmatched bases: 5. Full variable domain (missing parts from reference TRBV5-4 and TRBJ2-5): ETGVTQSPTHLIKTRGQQVTLRCSSQSGHNTVSWYQQALGQGPQFIFQYYREEENGRGNFPPRFSGLQFPNYSSELNVNALELDDSALYLCASSLGGGEKTQYFGPGTRLLVL.

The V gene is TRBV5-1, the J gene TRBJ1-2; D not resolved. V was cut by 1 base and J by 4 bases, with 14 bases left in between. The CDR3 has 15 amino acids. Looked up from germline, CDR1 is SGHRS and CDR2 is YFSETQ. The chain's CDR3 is CASSLNGPGTYGYTF. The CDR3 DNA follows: TGCGCCAGCAGCTTGAATGGCCCAGGCACCTATGGCTACACCTTC.

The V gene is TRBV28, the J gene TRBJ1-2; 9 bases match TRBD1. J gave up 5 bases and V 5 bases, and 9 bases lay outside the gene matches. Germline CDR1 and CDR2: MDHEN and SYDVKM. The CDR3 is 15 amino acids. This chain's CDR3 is CASSPWDRVSYGYTF. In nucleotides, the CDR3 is TGTGCCAGCAGTCCATGGGACAGGGTGTCGTATGGCTACACCTTC.

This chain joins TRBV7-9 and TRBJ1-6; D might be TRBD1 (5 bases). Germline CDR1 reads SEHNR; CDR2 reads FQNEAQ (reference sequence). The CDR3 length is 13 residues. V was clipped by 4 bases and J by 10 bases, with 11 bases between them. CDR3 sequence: CASSSSGGSPLHF. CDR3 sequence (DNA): TGTGCCAGCAGCTCGTCGGGGGGATCACCCCTCCACTTT. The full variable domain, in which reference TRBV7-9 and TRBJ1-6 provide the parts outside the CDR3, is DTGVSQNPRHKITKRGQNVTFRCDPISEHNRLYWYRQTLGQGPEFLTYFQNEAQLEKSRLLSDRFSAERPKGSFSTLEIQRTEQGDSAMYLCASSSSGGSPLHFGNGTRLTVT.

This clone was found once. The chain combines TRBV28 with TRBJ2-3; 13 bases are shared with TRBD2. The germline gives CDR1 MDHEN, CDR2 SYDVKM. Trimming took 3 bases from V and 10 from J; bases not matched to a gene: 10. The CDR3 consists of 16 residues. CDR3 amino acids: CASSFTSGRARDSQYF. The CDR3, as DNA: TGTGCCAGCAGTTTTACTAGCGGGAGGGCCCGGGATTCGCAGTATTTT.

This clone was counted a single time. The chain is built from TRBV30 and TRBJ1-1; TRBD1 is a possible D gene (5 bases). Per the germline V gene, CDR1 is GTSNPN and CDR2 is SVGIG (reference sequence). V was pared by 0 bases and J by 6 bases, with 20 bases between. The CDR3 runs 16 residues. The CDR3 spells CAWSVKPLAGKSEAFF. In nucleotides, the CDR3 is TGTGCCTGGAGTGTAAAGCCATTAGCAGGGAAATCTGAAGCTTTCTTT.

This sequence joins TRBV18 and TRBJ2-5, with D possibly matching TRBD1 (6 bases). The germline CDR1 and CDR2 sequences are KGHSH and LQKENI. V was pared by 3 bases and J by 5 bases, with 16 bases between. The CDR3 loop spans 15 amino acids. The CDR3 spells CASSPQQGSRETQYF. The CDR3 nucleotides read TGTGCCAGCTCACCCCAACAGGGATCCCGGGAGACCCAGTACTTC.

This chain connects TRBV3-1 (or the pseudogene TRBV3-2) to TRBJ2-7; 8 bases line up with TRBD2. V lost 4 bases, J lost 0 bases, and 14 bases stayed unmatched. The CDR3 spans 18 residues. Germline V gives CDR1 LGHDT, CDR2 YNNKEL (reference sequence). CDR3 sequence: CASSLSGGRSSGSYEQYF. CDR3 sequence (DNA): TGTGCCAGCAGCCTCTCGGGAGGGCGCTCTAGCGGCTCCTACGAGCAGTACTTC.

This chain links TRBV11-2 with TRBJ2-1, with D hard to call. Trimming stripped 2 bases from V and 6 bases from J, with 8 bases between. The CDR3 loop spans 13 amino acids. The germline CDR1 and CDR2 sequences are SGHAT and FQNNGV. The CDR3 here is CASSLRPGNEQFF. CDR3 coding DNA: TGTGCCAGCAGCTTAAGGCCAGGCAATGAGCAGTTCTTC.

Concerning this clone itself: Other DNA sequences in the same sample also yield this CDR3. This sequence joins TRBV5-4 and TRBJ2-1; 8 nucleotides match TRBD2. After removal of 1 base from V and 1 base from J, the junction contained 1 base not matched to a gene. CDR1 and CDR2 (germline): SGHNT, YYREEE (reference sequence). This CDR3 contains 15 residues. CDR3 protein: CASSLTSGSYNEQFF. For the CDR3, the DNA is TGTGCCAGCAGCTTGACTAGCGGATCCTACAATGAGCAGTTCTTC.

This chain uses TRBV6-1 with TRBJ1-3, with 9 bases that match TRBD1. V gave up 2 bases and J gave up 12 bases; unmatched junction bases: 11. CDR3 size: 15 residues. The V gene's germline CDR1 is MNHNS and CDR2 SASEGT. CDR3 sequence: CASSERGGQGQIIYF. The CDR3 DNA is TGTGCCAGCAGTGAAAGGGGGGGACAGGGACAAATCATATATTTT.

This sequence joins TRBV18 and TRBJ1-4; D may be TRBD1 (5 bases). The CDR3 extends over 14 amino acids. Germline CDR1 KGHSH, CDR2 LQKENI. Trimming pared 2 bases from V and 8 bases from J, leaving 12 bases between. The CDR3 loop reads CASSPGQGSEKLFF. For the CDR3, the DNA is TGTGCCAGCTCACCAGGGCAGGGATCCGAAAAACTGTTTTTT.

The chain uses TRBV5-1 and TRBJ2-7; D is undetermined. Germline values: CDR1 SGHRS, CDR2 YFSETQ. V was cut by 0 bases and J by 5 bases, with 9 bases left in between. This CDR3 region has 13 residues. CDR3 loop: CASSLAQSDEQYF. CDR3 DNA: TGCGCCAGCAGCTTGGCCCAATCGGACGAGCAGTACTTC.

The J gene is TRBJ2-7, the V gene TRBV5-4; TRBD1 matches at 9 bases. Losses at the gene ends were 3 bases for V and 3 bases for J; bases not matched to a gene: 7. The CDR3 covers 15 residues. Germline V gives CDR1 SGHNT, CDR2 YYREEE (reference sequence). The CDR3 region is CASSSGQGGIYEQYF. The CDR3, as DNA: TGTGCCAGCAGCTCGGGACAGGGCGGAATCTACGAGCAGTACTTC.

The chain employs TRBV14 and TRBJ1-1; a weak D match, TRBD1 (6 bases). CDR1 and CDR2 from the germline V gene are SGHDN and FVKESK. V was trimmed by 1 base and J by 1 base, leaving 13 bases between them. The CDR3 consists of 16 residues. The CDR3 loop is CASSQGWGPTNTEAFF. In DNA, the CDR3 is TGTGCCAGCAGCCAAGGATGGGGGCCCACGAACACTGAAGCTTTCTTT. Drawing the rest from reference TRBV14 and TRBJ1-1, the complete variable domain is EAGVTQFPSHSVIEKGQTVTLRCDPISGHDNLYWYRRVMGKEIKFLLHFVKESKQDESGMPNNRFLAERTGGTYSTLKVQPAELEDSGVYFCASSQGWGPTNTEAFFGQGTRLTVV.

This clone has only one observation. CDR3 sequence: CASSRGTSGSLEQYF. CDR3 coding DNA: TGTGCCAGCAGCCGCGGGACTAGCGGGAGTCTAGAGCAGTACTTC. This rearrangement joins TRBV6-2 or TRBV6-3 to TRBJ2-7; 14 bases fit TRBD2. Looked up from germline, CDR1 is MNHEY and CDR2 is SVGEGT. The CDR3 is made up of 15 amino acids. Trimming took 6 bases from V and 7 from J; bases not matched to a gene: 8.

This CDR3 is CASSVDPLQGGEQFF. CDR3 sequence (DNA): TGTGCCAGCAGCGTCGATCCACTTCAGGGGGGTGAGCAGTTCTTC. This chain uses TRBV9 with TRBJ2-1; tentative D call: TRBD1 (7 bases). Germline V gene lookup returns CDR1 SGDLS and CDR2 YYNGEE. Trimming removed 2 bases from V and 9 bases from J, with 18 bases in between. This CDR3 is built from 15 residues. The whole variable domain, remainder taken from reference TRBV9 and TRBJ2-1, is DSGVTQTPKHLITATGQRVTLRCSPRSGDLSVYWYQQSLDQGLQFLIQYYNGEERAKGNILERFSAQQFPDLHSELNLSSLELGDSALYFCASSVDPLQGGEQFFGPGTRLTVL.

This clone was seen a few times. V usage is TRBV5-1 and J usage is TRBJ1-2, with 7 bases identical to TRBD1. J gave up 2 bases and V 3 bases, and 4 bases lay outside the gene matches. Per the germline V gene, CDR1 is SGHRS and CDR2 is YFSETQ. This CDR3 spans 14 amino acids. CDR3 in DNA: TGCGCCAGCAGCTCCGGGACAGAGAACTATGGCTACACCTTC. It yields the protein CASSSGTENYGYTF.

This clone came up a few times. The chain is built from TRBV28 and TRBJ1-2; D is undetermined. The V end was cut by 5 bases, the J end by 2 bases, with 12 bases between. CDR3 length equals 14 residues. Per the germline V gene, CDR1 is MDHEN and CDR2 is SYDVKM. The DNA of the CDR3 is TGTGCCAGCAGTACCGGGATTGCAAACTATGGCTACACCTTC. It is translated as CASSTGIANYGYTF.

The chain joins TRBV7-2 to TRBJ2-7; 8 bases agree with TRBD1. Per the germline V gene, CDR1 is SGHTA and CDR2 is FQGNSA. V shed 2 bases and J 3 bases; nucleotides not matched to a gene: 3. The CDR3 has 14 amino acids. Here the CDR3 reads CASSLSGQGYEQYF. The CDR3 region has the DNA TGTGCCAGCAGCTTATCCGGACAGGGCTACGAGCAGTACTTC.